This TCR beta chain was profiled in a study of blood T cell repertoires in COVID-19. Study-wide context: Specimens from acute and convalescent COVID-19 originated in the United States, Italy and Spain. PBMCs, B-cell-depleted T cells, or T cells were the source of the cDNA or gDNA that made up the material.

The data were produced by immunoSEQ multiplex PCR, yet TCRdb's version contains in-frame clones alone and is incomplete. The top ten clones hold 1% of a sample with some 310,000 clones, more than 75% of them seen once. The TCR originated in a middle-aged man with active or convalescent COVID-19. The sequenced sample consisted of peripheral blood.

CDR3 sequence: CSVPWDRVGLAANTGELFF. For the CDR3, the DNA is TGCAGCGTACCTTGGGACAGGGTCGGACTAGCGGCGAACACCGGGGAGCTGTTTTTT. This sequence joins TRBV29-1 and TRBJ2-2; D might be TRBD2 (10 bases). CDR3 length: 19 amino acids. Looked up from germline, CDR1 is SQVTM and CDR2 is ANQGSEA. V was clipped by 6 bases and J by 0 bases, with 26 bases between them.